The TCR beta chain under discussion was sequenced for a study of blood T cell repertoires in COVID-19. Generated by immunoSEQ multiplex PCR, the TCRdb table keeps only in-frame clones and is missing some. In the table there are fewer than 450,000 clones, 88% of which are singletons. This CDR3 has 11 amino acids. Germline CDR1 reads DFQATT; CDR2 reads SNEGSKA (reference sequence). The ends were cut back, 0 bases at V and 5 bases at J, with 5 bases in the middle. This clone has a single count. The receptor comes from a woman between 35 and 50 years old with acute COVID-19. The rearrangement uses TRBV20-1 and TRBJ2-7; no definite D call. Sample: PBMCs or T cells enriched from blood (not recorded which). CDR3 protein: CSARDEDEQYF. CDR3 nucleotide sequence: TGCAGTGCTAGAGATGAGGACGAGCAGTACTTC.